Reported below is one TCR beta chain. The antigen is unknown. The entry originates in a study of long-term antiretroviral therapy in people with HIV. Study-wide results and caveats: Information on adherence, resistance and therapy changes was unavailable. With ART, diversity went up but was still lower than in transplant donor controls. The clones with expansion before ART were dominant in the repertoire at all time points.

The run of the v3.0 immunoSEQ assay was at survey level. Method: immunoSEQ multiplex PCR; TCRdb's copy keeps in-frame clones and lacks some. This table holds some 35,000 clones, around 94% found once. Each contributor possessed a minimum of one pre-ART and a minimum of two post-ART PBMC samples. The CDR3 spans 16 residues. Germline lookup yields CDR1 SGHRS and CDR2 YFSETQ. The V end was cut by 4 bases, the J end by 4 bases, with 17 bases between. The chain has TRBV5-1 and TRBJ2-2; D is perhaps TRBD1 (6 bases). The receptor's source is a woman aged 45-65 years with HIV. This sample comprised unsorted PBMCs, obtained around 5.5 years after starting antiretroviral therapy. The DNA of the CDR3 is TGCGCCAGCAGCCCTCATGGGGGCCGGCGCACCGGGGAGCTGTTTTTT. This translates into CASSPHGGRRTGELFF.